Following are 12 T cell receptor beta chains from one sample sequenced in a study of cytomegalovirus exposure and HLA in healthy donors. PCR primers comprised 60 Vbeta and 13 Jbeta primers. Profiled with immunoSEQ multiplex PCR; TCRdb holds only in-frame clones, not every one. This sample has a few hundred thousand clones, with roughly 80% found just once. The material sequenced was PBMCs. The receptors were sampled from a man aged 25-40 years in good health and CMV-seronegative.

V usage is TRBV19 and J usage is TRBJ2-1, with 9 bases matching TRBD1. CDR3 length equals 16 residues. Germline V gene lookup returns CDR1 LNHDA and CDR2 SQIVND (reference sequence). V lost 3 bases to trimming and J lost 7 bases; unmatched junction nucleotides: 10. The CDR3, as DNA: TGTGCCAGTAGTATCCCGACAGGGGGAGGGCCTAATGAGCAGTTCTTC. This encodes CASSIPTGGGPNEQFF.

This clone was recorded only once. The rearrangement uses TRBV7-8 and TRBJ2-1; D unresolved. Germline assignment: CDR1 SGHVS and CDR2 FQNEAQ. V lost 1 base and J lost 15, with 22 bases in between. The CDR3 has 15 amino acids. The CDR3 loop is CASSLGRFEFRQGFF. Written as DNA, the CDR3 is TGTGCCAGCAGCTTAGGCAGGTTCGAATTTCGACAAGGGTTCTTC.

The count of this clone is one. The chain joins TRBV9 to TRBJ2-1; TRBD2 matches at 10 bases. The germline V gene encodes CDR1 SGDLS and CDR2 YYNGEE. This CDR3 contains 15 residues. J lost 5 bases, V lost 0 bases, and 2 bases had no gene match. CDR3 residues: CASSVGSGGDNEQFF. As DNA, the CDR3 is TGTGCCAGCAGCGTAGGCAGCGGGGGGGACAATGAGCAGTTCTTC.

The J gene is TRBJ2-5, the V gene TRBV6-6; 7 bases are a match to TRBD1. Germline-derived CDR1 and CDR2 are MNHNY and SVGAGI (reference sequence). This CDR3 is built from 14 residues. Trimming took 8 bases from V and 5 from J; bases not matched to a gene: 11. CDR3 amino acids: CASSPRGQRETQYF. The CDR3 DNA is TGTGCCAGCTCTCCTAGGGGGCAAAGGGAGACCCAGTACTTC.

The CDR3 reads CASSLRGPTEAFF. CDR3 coding DNA: TGTGCCAGCAGTCTCAGGGGGCCCACTGAAGCTTTCTTT. The chain joins TRBV28 to TRBJ1-1; 8 bases are shared with TRBD1. Germline V lookup: CDR1 MDHEN, CDR2 SYDVKM. J gave up 4 bases and V 5 bases, and 3 bases lay outside the gene matches. The CDR3 has 13 residues.

This chain joins TRBV7-2 and TRBJ2-7, with D possibly matching TRBD1 (5 bases). Germline CDR1 SGHTA, CDR2 FQGNSA. The CDR3 sequence is 12 residues long. V lost 5 bases and J 4 bases, leaving 9 bases between the germline ends. CDR3 region: CASSSTGYEQYF. The CDR3 bases are TGTGCCAGCAGCAGCACAGGTTACGAGCAGTACTTC. The whole variable domain, remainder taken from reference TRBV7-2 and TRBJ2-7, is GAGVSQSPSNKVTEKGKDVELRCDPISGHTALYWYRQSLGQGLEFLIYFQGNSAPDKSGLPSDRFSAERTGGSVSTLTIQRTQQEDSAVYLCASSSTGYEQYFGPGTRLTVT.

V gene TRBV18 combines with J gene TRBJ2-3; D is unresolved. The germline V gene has CDR1 KGHSH and CDR2 LQKENI. V gave up 2 bases and J gave up 2 bases, with 8 bases separating them. The CDR3 totals 14 residues. The CDR3 nucleotides are TGTGCCAGCTCACCAACCACTTTCACAGATACGCAGTATTTT. It is translated as CASSPTTFTDTQYF.

A few counts support this clone. The J gene is TRBJ2-2, the V gene TRBV6-6; D ambiguous. CDR1 is MNHNY, CDR2 SVGAGI, per germline (reference sequence). Trimming cost V 5 bases and J 0 bases, with 7 bases left between them. The CDR3 loop spans 14 amino acids. This CDR3 is CASSSRSNTGELFF. In DNA, the CDR3 is TGTGCCAGCAGTAGCAGGTCGAACACCGGGGAGCTGTTTTTT.

The gene calls are TRBV7-8 and TRBJ1-2; 8 positions match TRBD1. Trimming removed 0 bases from V and 3 bases from J; junction bases left unmatched: 12. The CDR3 sequence is 18 residues long. Germline lookup yields CDR1 SGHVS and CDR2 FQNEAQ. CDR3 nucleotides: TGTGCCAGCAGCTTAGCAAAGGGGTGGGGCAGGGGGCACTATGGCTACACCTTC. Protein: CASSLAKGWGRGHYGYTF.

This clone has a handful of counts. J is TRBJ1-1 and V is TRBV11-3; no clear D gene. The germline V and J ends were trimmed by 6 bases and 1 base, with 9 bases remaining between them. From germline, CDR1 is SGHNT and CDR2 YENEEA. The CDR3 spans 13 residues. This chain's CDR3 is CASSFTENTEAFF. For the CDR3, the DNA is TGTGCCAGCAGTTTCACTGAGAACACTGAAGCTTTCTTT. The variable domain in full, completed from reference TRBV11-3 and TRBJ1-1, reads EAGVVQSPRYKIIEKKQPVAFWCNPISGHNTLYWYLQNLGQGPELLIRYENEEAVDDSQLPKDRFSAERLKGVDSTLKIQPAELGDSAVYLCASSFTENTEAFFGQGTRLTVV.

This clone came up a few times. The chain combines TRBV11-1 with TRBJ1-2; TRBD1 matches 10 bases. CDR3 length equals 15 residues. J was trimmed by 3 bases and V by 4 bases; bases with no gene match: 5. Germline assignment: CDR1 SGHAT and CDR2 FQDESV (reference sequence). CDR3 sequence reads: CASSSRDRGHYGYTF. DNA for the CDR3: TGTGCCAGCAGCTCCCGGGACAGGGGCCACTATGGCTACACCTTC.

This chain joins TRBV28 and TRBJ1-3; D is unresolved. V shed 7 bases and J shed 0 bases, with 7 bases lying between them. Germline V gene data show CDR1 as MDHEN and CDR2 as SYDVKM. This CDR3 comprises 13 residues. In DNA, the CDR3 is TGTGCCAGCACGAGGGACTCTGGAAACACCATATATTTT. This codes for CASTRDSGNTIYF. Drawing the rest from reference TRBV28 and TRBJ1-3, the complete variable domain is DVKVTQSSRYLVKRTGEKVFLECVQDMDHENMFWYRQDPGLGLRLIYFSYDVKMKEKGDIPEGYSVSREKKERFSLILESASTNQTSMYLCASTRDSGNTIYFGEGSWLTVV.